One and the same sample provided the 24 T cell receptor beta chains below, sequenced in a study of T cell clones after liver transplantation. The method was immunoSEQ multiplex PCR; TCRdb's version includes in-frame clones alone and lacks a portion of them. The sample records approximately 50,000 clones, roughly 74% being singletons. The sequencing used CD4+ T cells from blood, collected approximately 54 months after liver transplant. The source is a human patient who received a liver transplant. Part of the T cells may come from the graft donor.

This chain links TRBV7-3 with TRBJ2-1, with D perhaps matching TRBD1 (5 bases). Between the trimmed V and J ends, which lost 5 bases and 3 bases, there was a span of 14 bases. Germline V lookup: CDR1 SGHTA, CDR2 FQGTGA. The CDR3 runs 15 residues. In DNA form, the CDR3 reads TGTGCCAGCAGCCAGAGGCAGGGCCACTACAATGAGCAGTTCTTC. This sequence encodes CASSQRQGHYNEQFF.

The chain links TRBV7-2 to TRBJ2-1, with 8 positions matching TRBD1. From germline, CDR1 is SGHTA and CDR2 FQGNSA. The J segment lost 8 bases and the V segment lost 5 bases, leaving 2 bases of the junction unmatched. This CDR3 region has 12 residues. CDR3 sequence reads: CASSPGGHEQFF. In nucleotides, the CDR3 is TGTGCCAGCAGCCCAGGGGGCCATGAGCAGTTCTTC.

This clone was seen only once. The V and J genes are TRBV29-1 and TRBJ2-5, with TRBD1 matching over 8 bases. V shed 7 bases, J shed 5 bases, and the junction held 6 bases outside the gene matches. The CDR3 contains 12 residues. The germline CDR1 and CDR2 sequences are SQVTM and ANQGSEA. CDR3 DNA sequence: TGCAGCGCAATGACAGGGGTTGAGACCCAGTACTTC. This encodes CSAMTGVETQYF. The full variable domain, in which reference TRBV29-1 and TRBJ2-5 provide the parts outside the CDR3, is SAVISQKPSRDICQRGTSLTIQCQVDSQVTMMFWYRQQPGQSLTLIATANQGSEATYESGFVIDKFPISRPNLTFSTLTVSNMSPEDSSIYLCSAMTGVETQYFGPGTRLLVL.

The V call is TRBV7-9, the J call TRBJ1-2, with D maybe TRBD1 (5 bases). The CDR3 contains 13 residues. Germline assignment: CDR1 SEHNR and CDR2 FQNEAQ (reference sequence). The V gene lost 1 base and the J gene lost 8 bases, with 11 bases spanning the gap. The CDR3: CASSLEQGMGYTF. CDR3 coding DNA: TGTGCCAGCAGCTTAGAGCAGGGAATGGGCTACACCTTC.

The CDR3 sequence: CAWSAPGQGRDTEAFF. DNA for the CDR3: TGTGCCTGGAGTGCCCCCGGACAGGGGAGGGACACTGAAGCTTTCTTT. The chain links TRBV30 to TRBJ1-1; 9 bases are shared with TRBD1. The CDR3 extends over 16 amino acids. The J segment lost 3 bases and the V segment lost 1 base, leaving 9 bases of the junction unmatched. Germline lookup yields CDR1 GTSNPN and CDR2 SVGIG (reference sequence).

V is TRBV10-1 and J is TRBJ1-2; no clear D. The germline V gene encodes CDR1 WNHNN and CDR2 SYGVQD (reference sequence). CDR3 length: 17 amino acids. V was clipped by 5 bases and J by 5 bases, with 24 bases between them. The CDR3 DNA reads as TGCGCCAGCAGTAAGGACTTACCTTATAGGATTGGATATGGCTACACCTTC. The encoded protein is CASSKDLPYRIGYGYTF.

The V call is TRBV7-9, the J call TRBJ1-4, with TRBD1 matching 8 bases. The V gene end was trimmed by 3 bases and the J gene end by 4 bases; junction bases not matched to a gene: 4. This CDR3 contains 15 residues. Germline CDR1 reads SEHNR; CDR2 reads FQNEAQ (reference sequence). The CDR3 loop is CASSLGQANNEKLFF. The CDR3 DNA reads as TGTGCCAGCAGCTTGGGACAGGCCAATAATGAAAAACTGTTTTTT.

This clone was observed a few times. The J gene is TRBJ2-2, the V gene TRBV9; maybe TRBD1 (6 bases). Germline CDR1 is SGDLS and CDR2 is YYNGEE. This CDR3 spans 16 amino acids. V was trimmed by 2 bases and J by 0 bases, leaving 11 bases between them. The CDR3, as DNA: TGTGCCAGCAGCGTTAGACAGGACGCGAACACCGGGGAGCTGTTTTTT. Protein: CASSVRQDANTGELFF.

This chain connects TRBV11-2 to TRBJ2-2, with D possibly called TRBD1 or TRBD2 (5 bases each). CDR1 is SGHAT and CDR2 is FQNNGV in the germline V gene. The CDR3 runs to 14 residues. Trimming cost V 4 bases and J 0 bases, with 6 bases left between them. The CDR3 region is CASSSGPNTGELFF. Here the CDR3 DNA reads TGTGCCAGCAGCTCGGGACCGAACACCGGGGAGCTGTTTTTT.

This clone was detected a few times. This chain connects TRBV7-3 to TRBJ1-5; D may be TRBD1 (5 bases). Per the germline V gene, CDR1 is SGHTA and CDR2 is FQGTGA. V was cut by 0 bases and J by 7 bases, with 13 bases left in between. The CDR3 runs to 15 residues. CDR3 nucleotides: TGTGCCAGCAGCTTAACGGGAGGGACTGGGCAGCCCCAGCATTTT. It is translated as CASSLTGGTGQPQHF.

V usage is TRBV5-6 and J usage is TRBJ2-3; D is uncertain. V lost 4 bases and J 4 bases, leaving 16 bases between the germline ends. CDR3 length equals 15 residues. Germline V gene sequence: CDR1 SGHDT, CDR2 YYEEEE. The CDR3 region is CASSRSSSVPDTQYF. The CDR3 nucleotides read TGTGCCAGCAGCCGATCCTCTAGTGTGCCAGATACGCAGTATTTT.

This clone was counted only a few times. The chain uses TRBV5-1 and TRBJ2-1, with 7 bases fitting TRBD1. With 6 bases clipped from V and 3 bases from J, the junction kept 9 bases outside the gene matches. The length of the CDR3 is 15 residues. In germline, CDR1 is SGHRS, CDR2 YFSETQ. This CDR3 is CASTYGQELYNEQFF. The CDR3 coding sequence is TGCGCCAGCACCTACGGACAGGAACTCTACAATGAGCAGTTCTTC.

This clone was recorded a few times. This sequence joins TRBV10-3 and TRBJ1-2; TRBD1 matches 9 bases. Germline CDR1 ENHRY, CDR2 SYGVKD. CDR3 length: 15 amino acids. Trimming cost V 2 bases and J 7 bases; bases outside gene matches: 8. This chain's CDR3 is CAISEPQWTGAGYTF. In nucleotides, the CDR3 is TGTGCCATCAGTGAGCCCCAGTGGACAGGGGCTGGCTACACCTTC.

This clone came up a few times. V usage is TRBV5-1 and J usage is TRBJ1-4; D gene uncertain. Germline-derived CDR1 and CDR2 are SGHRS and YFSETQ. The V end was cut by 4 bases, the J end by 0 bases, with 13 bases between. The CDR3 contains 16 residues. CDR3 coding DNA: TGCGCCAGCAGCACCGGACCCTATGCAACTAATGAAAAACTGTTTTTT. Translating it yields CASSTGPYATNEKLFF.

The genes are TRBV7-9 and TRBJ1-2; 8 bases are a match to TRBD1. Germline CDR1 SEHNR, CDR2 FQNEAQ (reference sequence). This CDR3 has 13 residues. Trimming took 6 bases from V and 6 from J; bases not matched to a gene: 6. Here the CDR3 DNA reads TGTGCCAGCAGGCCGACAGGGGTGGATGGCTACACCTTC. Translated: CASRPTGVDGYTF.

In its sample, this clone was seen once. The V and J genes are TRBV7-2 and TRBJ2-3; a weak D match, TRBD1 (5 bases). This CDR3 has 15 residues. V was clipped by 5 bases and J by 0 bases, with 12 bases between them. The germline CDR1 and CDR2 sequences are SGHTA and FQGNSA. The CDR3 coding sequence is TGTGCCAGCAGCCCAGGACAACCTAGCACAGATACGCAGTATTTT. Translated: CASSPGQPSTDTQYF.

The chain employs TRBV28 and TRBJ1-3; possibly TRBD1 for D (6 bases). In germline, CDR1 is MDHEN, CDR2 SYDVKM. This CDR3 region has 18 residues. Trimming pared 5 bases from V and 0 bases from J, leaving 20 bases between. The CDR3 is CASSTGTSLRDSGNTIYF. As DNA, the CDR3 is TGTGCCAGCAGTACCGGGACATCCCTCAGGGACTCTGGAAACACCATATATTTT.

The J gene is TRBJ1-1, the V gene TRBV2; D call uncertain. V was pared by 7 bases and J by 1 base, with 13 bases between. CDR3 length: 14 amino acids. Germline CDR1 reads SNHLY; CDR2 reads FYNNEI. Written as DNA, the CDR3 is TGTGCCAGCACCAGTCGGCAACAGAACACTGAAGCTTTCTTT. This gives the protein CASTSRQQNTEAFF.

In its sample, this clone was seen a few times. The chain carries TRBV2 and TRBJ2-3; D is perhaps TRBD2 (6 bases). Germline values: CDR1 SNHLY, CDR2 FYNNEI. The CDR3 runs 11 residues. Between the trimmed V and J ends, which lost 11 bases and 8 bases, there was a span of 14 bases. The CDR3 loop reads CAVNRDFTQYF. The DNA of the CDR3 is TGTGCCGTCAACCGGGACTTTACGCAGTATTTT.

The CDR3 loop reads CASSLVNGATNEKLFF. CDR3 nucleotide sequence: TGCGCCAGCAGCTTGGTTAACGGGGCAACTAATGAAAAACTGTTTTTT. The V gene is TRBV5-1, the J gene TRBJ1-4; no reliable D call. Trimming removed 0 bases at V and 0 bases at J, with 9 bases between. The germline gives CDR1 SGHRS, CDR2 YFSETQ. The CDR3 is 16 amino acids.

The gene calls are TRBV28 and TRBJ2-1, with D possibly being TRBD2 (5 bases). The germline CDR1 and CDR2 sequences are MDHEN and SYDVKM. Trimming cost V 5 bases and J 3 bases, with 8 bases left between them. This CDR3 is built from 13 residues. This chain's CDR3 is CASSRTGYNEQFF. In DNA form, the CDR3 reads TGTGCCAGCAGTCGGACTGGCTACAATGAGCAGTTCTTC.

The CDR3 nucleotides read TGCGCCAGCAGCTTAGAAGACAGGGGGCTTAATCCTGGCTACACCTTC. This codes for CASSLEDRGLNPGYTF. The rearrangement joins TRBV4-1 to TRBJ1-2, with TRBD1 identical over 10 bases. CDR3 length equals 16 residues. The junction had 13 bases not matched to a gene; V was cut back by 5 bases and J by 7 bases. The germline V gene encodes CDR1 MGHRA and CDR2 YSYEKL.

V usage is TRBV19 and J usage is TRBJ2-7; D may be TRBD1 (6 bases). V lost 4 bases, J lost 3 bases, and 13 bases lay in between. Germline V lookup: CDR1 LNHDA, CDR2 SQIVND (reference sequence). The CDR3 runs 14 residues. The CDR3, as DNA: TGTGCCAGTAGTAGCCTGACAGGCATCTACGAGCAGTACTTC. This codes for CASSSLTGIYEQYF.

This sequence joins TRBV6-1 and TRBJ2-5; D is ambiguous. This CDR3 has 15 residues. Trimming took 0 bases from V and 4 from J, leaving 12 bases between them. Germline CDR1 and CDR2: MNHNS and SASEGT. CDR3 nucleotide sequence: TGTGCCAGCAGTGAAGCCCGCCAGGTTCGAGAGACCCAGTACTTC. It translates to CASSEARQVRETQYF.